The 12 T cell receptor beta chains reported below all come from one sample, sequenced in a study of CD8 T cells in Susac syndrome. A quantity of about 0.5 to 1 ug RNA underwent reverse transcription using random hexamers. TCRdb itself ran the immunoSEQ multiplex PCR reads through MiXCR, one entry per CDR3 protein. The table has 330,000 or so distinct CDR3 sequences, around 89% seen once; the top ten hold around 0.18%. The specimen sequenced was CD8+ T cells from PBMCs. The receptors derive from a human donor with multiple sclerosis.

This chain connects TRBV6-2 or TRBV6-3 to TRBJ2-4, with 7 bases lining up with TRBD2. V lost 8 bases to trimming and J lost 15 bases; unmatched junction nucleotides: 19. The CDR3 covers 14 residues. Germline CDR1 is MNHEY and CDR2 is SVGEGT. The CDR3 loop is CASGKVGFRGDWYF. CDR3 nucleotides: TGTGCCAGCGGTAAAGTGGGGTTCCGGGGGGATTGGTACTTC.

The V and J genes are TRBV19 and TRBJ2-7, with D possibly TRBD2 on 5 matching bases. Per the germline V gene, CDR1 is LNHDA and CDR2 is SQIVND (reference sequence). The length of the CDR3 is 14 residues. Between the trimmed V and J ends, which lost 6 bases and 3 bases, there was a span of 15 bases. This CDR3 reads CASSPSLAGYEQYF. The CDR3 region has the DNA TGTGCCAGTAGCCCTAGCCTCGCCGGCTACGAGCAGTACTTC.

In its sample, this clonotype was seen once. The chain links TRBV12-3 or TRBV12-4 to TRBJ2-1; D uncertain. V was cut by 7 bases and J by 5 bases, with 15 bases left in between. The CDR3 runs to 14 residues. The CDR3 DNA reads as TGTGCCAGCAACGACCGGCCCGGAGACAATGAGCAGTTCTTC. Its translation is CASNDRPGDNEQFF.

CDR3 sequence: CASSQGGPPPYEQYF. The DNA for the CDR3 is TGTGCCAGCAGCCAGGGAGGTCCTCCTCCCTACGAGCAGTACTTC. The J gene is TRBJ2-7, the V gene TRBV2, with D possibly matching TRBD2 (6 bases). CDR3 length equals 15 residues. Trimming took 6 bases from V and 2 from J, leaving 17 bases between them. Germline V gives CDR1 SNHLY, CDR2 FYNNEI.

The count of this clonotype is one. V usage is TRBV27 and J usage is TRBJ2-7, with D unclear. V was pared by 0 bases and J by 3 bases, with 12 bases between. Germline values: CDR1 MNHEY, CDR2 SMNVEV (reference sequence). This CDR3 contains 15 residues. The CDR3 DNA reads as TGTGCCAGCAGTTTATCCGGTGTTTGGGGCTACGAGCAGTACTTC. Protein sequence: CASSLSGVWGYEQYF.

The chain couples TRBV7-8 to TRBJ2-5; D might be TRBD2 (6 bases). This CDR3 is built from 14 residues. Trimming cost V 5 bases and J 4 bases, with 14 bases left between them. From germline, CDR1 is SGHVS and CDR2 FQNEAQ. CDR3 loop: CASSPAGWRETQYF. CDR3 DNA sequence: TGTGCCAGCAGCCCGGCGGGGTGGAGAGAGACCCAGTACTTC.

V gene TRBV19 combines with J gene TRBJ1-5; D may be TRBD1 (5 bases). CDR1 is LNHDA and CDR2 is SQIVND in the germline V gene (reference sequence). The CDR3 runs to 16 residues. Trimming stripped 9 bases from V and 6 bases from J, with 24 bases between. CDR3 amino acids: CASQEHTRGVGQPQHF. The CDR3 coding sequence is TGTGCCAGCCAAGAGCACACACGGGGGGTTGGTCAGCCCCAGCATTTT.

This chain connects TRBV7-9 to TRBJ2-5; no clear D. The V gene's germline CDR1 is SEHNR and CDR2 FQNEAQ (reference sequence). Trimming shortened V by 1 base and J by 2 bases, and 11 bases separated the two germline ends. This CDR3 is built from 15 residues. DNA for the CDR3: TGTGCCAGCAGCTTAGTGGGCGGAGATCAAGAGACCCAGTACTTC. Residues: CASSLVGGDQETQYF.

In this sample, this clonotype turned up once. The chain links TRBV7-9 to TRBJ2-1, with D hard to call. Germline V gives CDR1 SEHNR, CDR2 FQNEAQ (reference sequence). Trimming pared 4 bases from V and 6 bases from J, leaving 16 bases between. The CDR3 totals 15 residues. The CDR3 is CASSSRILGPNEQFF. The CDR3 coding sequence is TGTGCCAGCAGCTCCAGGATTCTGGGCCCCAATGAGCAGTTCTTC. Drawing the rest from reference TRBV7-9 and TRBJ2-1, the complete variable domain is DTGVSQNPRHKITKRGQNVTFRCDPISEHNRLYWYRQTLGQGPEFLTYFQNEAQLEKSRLLSDRFSAERPKGSFSTLEIQRTEQGDSAMYLCASSSRILGPNEQFFGPGTRLTVL.

The chain joins TRBV2 to TRBJ1-5, with no clear D. The CDR3 sequence is 16 residues long. Trimming left V 2 bases short and J 4 bases short, with 15 bases between. The V gene's germline CDR1 is SNHLY and CDR2 FYNNEI. CDR3 sequence (DNA): TGTGCCAGCAGTGAAACGGTTGGGGTGTTAAATCAGCCCCAGCATTTT. It yields the protein CASSETVGVLNQPQHF.

The rearrangement links TRBV20-1 to TRBJ2-7; 16 bases align to TRBD2. The CDR3 sequence is 18 residues long. Germline V CDR1 and CDR2: DFQATT, SNEGSKA (reference sequence). Trimming cost V 3 bases and J 1 base; bases outside gene matches: 9. The CDR3 region has the DNA TGCAGTGCTAGGGACCCCGGGACTAGCGGGGGGGCTTCCTACGAGCAGTACTTC. Translated, it gives CSARDPGTSGGASYEQYF.

V and J are TRBV7-2 and TRBJ2-5; D is possibly TRBD1 (6 bases). V lost 7 bases and J lost 5, with 17 bases in between. The CDR3 totals 14 residues. Germline CDR1 SGHTA, CDR2 FQGNSA. The CDR3 DNA is TGTGCCAGCACCTCCCCAGGGGTTTTGGAGACCCAGTACTTC. Protein product: CASTSPGVLETQYF.